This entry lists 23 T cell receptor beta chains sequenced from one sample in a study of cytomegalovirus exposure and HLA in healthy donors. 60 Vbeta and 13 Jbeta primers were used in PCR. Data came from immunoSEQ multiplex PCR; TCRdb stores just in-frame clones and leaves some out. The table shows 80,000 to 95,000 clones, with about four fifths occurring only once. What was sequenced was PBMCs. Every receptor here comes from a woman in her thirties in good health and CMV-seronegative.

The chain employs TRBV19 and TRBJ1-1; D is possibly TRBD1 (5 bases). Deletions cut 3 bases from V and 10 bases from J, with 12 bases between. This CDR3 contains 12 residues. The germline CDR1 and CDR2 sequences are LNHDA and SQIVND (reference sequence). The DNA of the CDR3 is TGTGCCAGTAGTATGGTTGGGGCGCGAGCTTTCTTT. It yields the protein CASSMVGARAFF.

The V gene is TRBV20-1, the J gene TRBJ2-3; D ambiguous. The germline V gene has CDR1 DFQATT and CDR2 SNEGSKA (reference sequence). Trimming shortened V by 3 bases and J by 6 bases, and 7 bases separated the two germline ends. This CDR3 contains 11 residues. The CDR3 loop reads CSARTTDTQYF. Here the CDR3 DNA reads TGCAGTGCTAGGACAACCGATACGCAGTATTTT.

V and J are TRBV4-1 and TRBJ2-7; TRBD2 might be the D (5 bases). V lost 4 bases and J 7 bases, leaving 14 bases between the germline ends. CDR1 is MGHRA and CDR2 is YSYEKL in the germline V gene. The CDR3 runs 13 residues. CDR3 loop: CASSLSGIGEQYF. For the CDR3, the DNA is TGCGCCAGCAGCCTATCCGGGATCGGGGAGCAGTACTTC.

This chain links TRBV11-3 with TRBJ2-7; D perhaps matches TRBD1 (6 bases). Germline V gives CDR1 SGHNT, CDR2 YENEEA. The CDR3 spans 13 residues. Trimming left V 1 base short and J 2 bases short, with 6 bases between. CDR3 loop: CASSLGTAYEQYF. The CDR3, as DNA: TGTGCCAGCAGCTTAGGGACAGCCTACGAGCAGTACTTC.

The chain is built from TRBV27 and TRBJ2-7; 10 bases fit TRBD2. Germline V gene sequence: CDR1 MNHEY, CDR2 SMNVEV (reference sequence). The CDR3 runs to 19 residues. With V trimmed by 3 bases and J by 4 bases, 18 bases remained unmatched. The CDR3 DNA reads TGTGCCAGCAGTTTCCGCTACCTGGGGGCTAGCGGGAGTATTTACGAGCAGTACTTC. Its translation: CASSFRYLGASGSIYEQYF.

CDR3 in amino acids: CASSPGLSYEQYF. As DNA, the CDR3 is TGTGCCAGCAGTCCCGGACTAAGCTACGAGCAGTACTTC. The V call is TRBV28, the J call TRBJ2-5; D possibly corresponds to TRBD2 (6 bases). The J call may be incorrect, as the DNA end agrees better with TRBJ2-7. The germline gives CDR1 MDHEN, CDR2 SYDVKM. CDR3 length: 13 residues.

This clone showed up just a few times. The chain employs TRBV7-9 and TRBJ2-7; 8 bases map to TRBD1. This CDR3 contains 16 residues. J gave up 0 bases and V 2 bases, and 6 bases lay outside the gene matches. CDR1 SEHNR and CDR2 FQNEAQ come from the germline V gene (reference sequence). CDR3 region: CASSLPTGTGSYEQYF. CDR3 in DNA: TGTGCCAGCAGCTTACCGACCGGGACAGGCTCCTACGAGCAGTACTTC.

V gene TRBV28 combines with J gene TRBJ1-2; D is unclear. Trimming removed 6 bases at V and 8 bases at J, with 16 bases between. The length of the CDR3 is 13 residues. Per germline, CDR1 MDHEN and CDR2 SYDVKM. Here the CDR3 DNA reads TGTGCCAGCAGCCCGGGGATATTATTGGGCTACACCTTC. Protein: CASSPGILLGYTF.

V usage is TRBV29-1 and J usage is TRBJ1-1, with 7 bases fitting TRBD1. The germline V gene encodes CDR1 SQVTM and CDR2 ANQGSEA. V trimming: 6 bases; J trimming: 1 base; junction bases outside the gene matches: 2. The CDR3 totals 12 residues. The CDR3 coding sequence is TGCAGCGTAGCAGGGGGGAACACTGAAGCTTTCTTT. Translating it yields CSVAGGNTEAFF.

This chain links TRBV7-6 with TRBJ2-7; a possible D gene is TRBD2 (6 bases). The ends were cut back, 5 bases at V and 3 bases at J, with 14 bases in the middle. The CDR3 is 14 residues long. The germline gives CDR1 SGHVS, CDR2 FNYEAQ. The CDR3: CASSPRDLLYEQYF. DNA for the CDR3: TGTGCCAGCAGCCCGCGGGACTTACTCTACGAGCAGTACTTC.

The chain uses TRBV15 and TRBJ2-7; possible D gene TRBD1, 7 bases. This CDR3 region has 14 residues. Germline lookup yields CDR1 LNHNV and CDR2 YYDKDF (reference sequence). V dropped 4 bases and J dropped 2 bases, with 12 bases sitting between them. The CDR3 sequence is CATSTAGTAYEQYF. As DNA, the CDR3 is TGTGCCACCAGCACGGCGGGGACAGCCTACGAGCAGTACTTC.

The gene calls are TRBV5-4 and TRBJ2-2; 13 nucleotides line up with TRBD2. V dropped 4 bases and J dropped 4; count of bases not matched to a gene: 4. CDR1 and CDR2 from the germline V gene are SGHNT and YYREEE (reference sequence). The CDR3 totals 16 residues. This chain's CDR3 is CASSGLAGVGTGELFF. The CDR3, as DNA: TGTGCCAGCAGCGGACTAGCGGGAGTTGGCACCGGGGAGCTGTTTTTT.

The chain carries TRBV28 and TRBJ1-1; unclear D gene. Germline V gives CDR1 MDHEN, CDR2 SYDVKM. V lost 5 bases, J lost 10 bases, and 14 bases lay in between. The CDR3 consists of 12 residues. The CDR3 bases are TGTGCCAGCAGTATCGCACTGCAAACAGCTTTCTTT. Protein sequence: CASSIALQTAFF.

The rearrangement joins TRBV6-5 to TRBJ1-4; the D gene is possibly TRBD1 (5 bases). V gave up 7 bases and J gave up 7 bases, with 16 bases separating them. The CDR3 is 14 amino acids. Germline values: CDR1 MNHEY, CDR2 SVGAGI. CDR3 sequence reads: CASIPGAGGEKLFF. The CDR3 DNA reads TGTGCCAGCATCCCTGGGGCAGGTGGTGAAAAACTGTTTTTT.

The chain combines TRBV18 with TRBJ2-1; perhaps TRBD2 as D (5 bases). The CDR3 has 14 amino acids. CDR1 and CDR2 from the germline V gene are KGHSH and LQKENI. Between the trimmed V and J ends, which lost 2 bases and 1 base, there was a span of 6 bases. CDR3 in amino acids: CASSPTRSYNEQFF. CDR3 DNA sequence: TGTGCCAGCTCACCAACTAGGTCCTACAATGAGCAGTTCTTC.

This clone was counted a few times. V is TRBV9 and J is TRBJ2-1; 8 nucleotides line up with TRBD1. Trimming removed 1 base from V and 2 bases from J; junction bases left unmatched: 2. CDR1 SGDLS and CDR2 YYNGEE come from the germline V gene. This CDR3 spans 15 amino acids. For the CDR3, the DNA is TGTGCCAGCAGCGTACAGGGGGCCCCCTACAATGAGCAGTTCTTC. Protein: CASSVQGAPYNEQFF.

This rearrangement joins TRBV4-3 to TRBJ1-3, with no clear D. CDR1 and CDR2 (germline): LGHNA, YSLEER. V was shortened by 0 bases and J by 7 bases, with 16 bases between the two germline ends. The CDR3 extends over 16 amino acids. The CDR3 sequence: CASSQDLNSRSNTIYF. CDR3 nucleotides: TGCGCCAGCAGCCAAGATCTCAACTCCCGGTCCAACACCATATATTTT.

Written as DNA, the CDR3 is TGTCCCCGGGAGACCCAGTACTTC. It is translated as CPRETQYF. This chain connects TRBV6-4 to TRBJ2-5; D gene unclear. The CDR3 contains 8 residues. The germline V gene encodes CDR1 MRHNA and CDR2 SNTAGT.

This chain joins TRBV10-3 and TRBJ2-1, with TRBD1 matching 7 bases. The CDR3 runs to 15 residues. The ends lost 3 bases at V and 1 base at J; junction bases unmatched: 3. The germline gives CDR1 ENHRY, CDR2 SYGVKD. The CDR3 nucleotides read TGTGCCATCAGTGATTGGGACAGTTCCTACAATGAGCAGTTCTTC. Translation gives CAISDWDSSYNEQFF.

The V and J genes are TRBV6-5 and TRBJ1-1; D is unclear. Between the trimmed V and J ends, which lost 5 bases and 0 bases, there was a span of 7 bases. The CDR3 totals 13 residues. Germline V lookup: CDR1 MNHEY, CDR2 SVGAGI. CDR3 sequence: CASSEDLNTEAFF. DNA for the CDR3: TGTGCCAGCAGTGAGGATTTGAACACTGAAGCTTTCTTT.

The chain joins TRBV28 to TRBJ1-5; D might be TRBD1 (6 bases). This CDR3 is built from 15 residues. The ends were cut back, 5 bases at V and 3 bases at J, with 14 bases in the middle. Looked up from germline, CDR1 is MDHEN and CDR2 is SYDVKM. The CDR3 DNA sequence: TGTGCCAGCAGTCGGTCGGACAGTCTCAATCAGCCCCAGCATTTT. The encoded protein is CASSRSDSLNQPQHF.

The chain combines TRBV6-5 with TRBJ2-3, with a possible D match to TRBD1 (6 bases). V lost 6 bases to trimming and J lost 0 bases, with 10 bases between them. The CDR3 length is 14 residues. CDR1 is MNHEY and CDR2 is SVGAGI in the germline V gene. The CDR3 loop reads CASSPRGSTDTQYF. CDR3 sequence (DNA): TGTGCCAGCAGCCCAAGGGGGAGCACAGATACGCAGTATTTT.

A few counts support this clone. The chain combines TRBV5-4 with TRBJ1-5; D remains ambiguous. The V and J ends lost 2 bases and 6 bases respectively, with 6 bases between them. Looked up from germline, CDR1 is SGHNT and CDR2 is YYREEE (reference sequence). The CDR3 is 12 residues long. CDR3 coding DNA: TGTGCCAGCAGCTTCAACGGTCAGCCCCAGCATTTT. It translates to CASSFNGQPQHF.